This T cell receptor beta chain stems from a study of blood T cell repertoires in COVID-19. The repertoire was sequenced with immunoSEQ multiplex PCR; TCRdb's copy has only in-frame clones and lacks some. Of 430,000 or so clones in the sample, around 90% were seen once. Per germline, CDR1 MNHEY and CDR2 SVGAGI. The CDR3 is made up of 15 amino acids. V gave up 0 bases and J gave up 0 bases; unmatched junction bases: 2. The receptor comes from a man younger than 35 with COVID-19, enrolled during active disease. The specimen was peripheral blood. The chain has TRBV6-5 and TRBJ2-7, with 7 bases matching TRBD1. The CDR3 coding sequence is TGTGCCAGCAGTTACTCGACAGGGCCCTCCTACGAGCAGTACTTC. Its translation: CASSYSTGPSYEQYF.